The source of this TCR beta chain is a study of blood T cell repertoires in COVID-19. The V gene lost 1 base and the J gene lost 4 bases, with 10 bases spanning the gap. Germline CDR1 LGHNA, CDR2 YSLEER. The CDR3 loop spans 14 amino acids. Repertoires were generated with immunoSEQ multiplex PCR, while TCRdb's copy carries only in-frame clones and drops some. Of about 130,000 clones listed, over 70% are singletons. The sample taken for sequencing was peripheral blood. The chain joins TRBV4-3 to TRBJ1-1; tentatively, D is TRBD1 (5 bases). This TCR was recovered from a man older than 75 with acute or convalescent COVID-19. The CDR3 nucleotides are TGCGCCAGCAGCCAAGTGGGGGGGGTCACTGAAGCTTTCTTT. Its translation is CASSQVGGVTEAFF.